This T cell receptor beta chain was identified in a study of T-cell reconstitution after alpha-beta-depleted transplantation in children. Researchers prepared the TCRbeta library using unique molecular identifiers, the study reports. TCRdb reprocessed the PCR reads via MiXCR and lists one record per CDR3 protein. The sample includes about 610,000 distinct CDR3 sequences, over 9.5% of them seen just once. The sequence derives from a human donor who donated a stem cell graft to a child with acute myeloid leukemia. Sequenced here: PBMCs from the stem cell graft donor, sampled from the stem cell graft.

CDR3 coding DNA: TGTGCCAGCAGCTTAGACCCAACCTCCAGGGCAGGGAGGAGCGGGGAGCTGTTTTTT. It is translated as CASSLDPTSRAGRSGELFF. The rearrangement uses TRBV11-2 and TRBJ2-2, with a weak D call TRBD2 (6 bases). The CDR3 is 19 amino acids. V was cut by 0 bases and J by 7 bases, with 24 bases left in between. CDR1 is SGHAT and CDR2 is FQNNGV in the germline V gene.